This T cell receptor beta chain was identified during a study of cytomegalovirus exposure and HLA in healthy donors. The PCR used 60 Vbeta and 13 Jbeta primers. Some clones are missing from TCRdb's copy, which holds only in-frame ones; the method was immunoSEQ multiplex PCR. The sample shows roughly 180,000 clones, about 77% of them seen only once. This clone was recorded only once. Its cognate antigen is unknown. General observations from the study: An ancestry cluster, one associated with Asian ancestry, reportedly showed fewer N-insertions than the roughly 670-donor mean in a later analysis. Later on, a genetic analysis was performed. It linked a missense variant in DCLRE1C with V- and J-gene trimming of TCR beta.

Germline V gene sequence: CDR1 SGHAT, CDR2 FQNNGV. V was shortened by 5 bases and J by 5 bases, with 18 bases between the two germline ends. There are 15 residues in the CDR3. This TCR was sampled from a woman in her twenties or thirties in good health and CMV-seropositive. The chain links TRBV11-2 to TRBJ1-1; D is ambiguous. Sequencing input: PBMCs. The CDR3, as DNA: TGTGCCAGCAGCCCCCCCGGCAGGCGGGGAACTGAAGCTTTCTTT. As protein: CASSPPGRRGTEAFF.